This TCR beta chain is from a study of cytomegalovirus exposure and HLA in healthy donors. Across the whole study: Some 85 million unique TCRs, all from HLA-typed donors, were included in an early release of the data. Overall study findings and caveats: A later look showed TCR association rates differing by HLA locus, highest for DRB1 and lowest for HLA-C. An ancestry cluster, one associated with Asian ancestry, reportedly showed fewer N-insertions than the approximately 720-donor mean in a later analysis. The later analysis indicated that the majority of CMV-associated TCR beta chains appeared HLA-restricted.

This CDR3 region has 14 residues. With 5 bases removed from V and 0 bases from J, the gap between germline ends came to 10 bases. Germline CDR1 is SGHRS and CDR2 is YFSETQ. 60 Vbeta and 13 Jbeta primers were used in PCR. This table comes from immunoSEQ multiplex PCR, and its TCRdb copy is limited to in-frame clones, with some not included. The table records 89,000 or so clones, about 83% of them present only once. To note about this clone: Its specificity is not known.

The sequenced material came from PBMCs. This sequence joins TRBV5-1 and TRBJ2-3; D might be TRBD2 (6 bases). This receptor was taken from a woman aged 18-30 years in good health and CMV-seropositive. In nucleotides, the CDR3 is TGCGCCAGCAGTGTGGGACTTAGCACAGATACGCAGTATTTT. It translates to CASSVGLSTDTQYF.